The 15 T cell receptor beta chains reported below all come from one sample, sequenced in a study of cytomegalovirus exposure and HLA in healthy donors (dated by TCRdb to 2016 to 2017). The library was generated by the immunoSEQ multiplex PCR assay. The multiplex PCR relied on a mix of 60 forward primers for TCR Vbeta segments and 13 reverse primers for TCR Jbeta segments. The table was pulled from immuneACCESS by TCRdb, which kept in-frame rearrangements only. Such tables lose some clones; where checked, under half of the loss comes from unresolved V genes, and the rest has no known cause. This sample holds some 180,000 clones; about 10% were observed only once. The biggest ten clones account for 1% to 1.5% of the sample. Sequences were obtained from PBMCs. These receptors were taken from a woman between 25 and 40 years old in good health and CMV-seropositive.

This clone was counted only a few times. CDR3 loop: CASSFVMNTEAFF. The DNA for the CDR3 is TGTGCCAGTAGCTTCGTTATGAACACTGAAGCTTTCTTT. J is TRBJ1-1 and V is TRBV19; D is ambiguous. The germline gives CDR1 LNHDA, CDR2 SQIVND (reference sequence). Trimming pared 6 bases from V and 0 bases from J, leaving 8 bases between. The CDR3 runs to 13 residues.

This chain connects TRBV5-4 to TRBJ2-7; 9 bases fit TRBD2. Looked up from germline, CDR1 is SGHNT and CDR2 is YYREEE (reference sequence). The CDR3 extends over 13 amino acids. The trim removed 1 base at V and 5 bases at J, leaving 1 base unmatched. The CDR3 coding sequence is TGTGCCAGCAGCTTGCCTAGCGGGAACGAGCAGTACTTC. This sequence encodes CASSLPSGNEQYF.

This clone was counted a few times. The J gene is TRBJ2-7, the V gene TRBV6-5; 12 nucleotides match TRBD1. The ends lost 2 bases at V and 7 bases at J; junction bases unmatched: 6. The CDR3 sequence is 15 residues long. The germline V gene has CDR1 MNHEY and CDR2 SVGAGI. CDR3 amino acids: CASSYGDRGPEEQYF. DNA of the CDR3: TGTGCCAGCAGTTACGGGGACAGGGGGCCAGAAGAGCAGTACTTC.

This chain connects TRBV6-1 to TRBJ2-5; TRBD2 matches 13 bases. V shed 1 base, J shed 6 bases, and the junction held 8 bases outside the gene matches. The CDR3 has 17 amino acids. Germline CDR1 MNHNS, CDR2 SASEGT. In DNA form, the CDR3 reads TGTGCCAGCAGTGAAGAGGGGGGACTAGCGGGAACGAAGACCCAGTACTTC. Translating it yields CASSEEGGLAGTKTQYF.

CDR3 coding DNA: TGCGCCAGCAGCCAAGTGACAGGGACAGTCGAGCAGTACTTC. Translating gives CASSQVTGTVEQYF. V gene TRBV4-1 combines with J gene TRBJ2-7, with 7 bases lining up with TRBD1. V lost 1 base, J lost 6 bases, and 6 bases stayed unmatched. This CDR3 has 14 amino acids. CDR1 is MGHRA and CDR2 is YSYEKL in the germline V gene.

The gene calls are TRBV14 and TRBJ1-2; D is uncertain. Trimming removed 2 bases from V and 2 bases from J, with 12 bases in between. CDR3 length: 15 residues. CDR1 is SGHDN, CDR2 FVKESK, per germline. CDR3 in amino acids: CASSQIGLENYGYTF. For the CDR3, the DNA is TGTGCCAGCAGCCAAATAGGTCTGGAGAACTATGGCTACACCTTC.

This chain joins TRBV5-4 and TRBJ2-5, with 7 bases fitting TRBD2. The CDR3 sequence is 18 residues long. V lost 2 bases to trimming and J lost 5 bases; unmatched junction nucleotides: 18. CDR1 is SGHNT and CDR2 is YYREEE in the germline V gene (reference sequence). The CDR3 DNA sequence: TGTGCCAGCAGCTTTGATCCACCTATTGCGGGAGTGGGGGAGACCCAGTACTTC. Translated: CASSFDPPIAGVGETQYF.

This clone was observed a few times. The CDR3 DNA is TGCGCCAGCAGGTCCGGGACAGGTCTAGCTTTCTTT. Protein: CASRSGTGLAFF. The chain has TRBV5-1 and TRBJ1-1; 8 bases are shared with TRBD1. CDR3 length: 12 residues. The germline CDR1 and CDR2 sequences are SGHRS and YFSETQ. The V segment lost 5 bases and the J segment 10 bases; nucleotides outside the gene matches: 7.

This clone was counted only a few times. The rearrangement links TRBV5-1 to TRBJ2-3; possible D gene TRBD1, 6 bases. V was shortened by 0 bases and J by 3 bases, with 8 bases between the two germline ends. The CDR3 runs to 14 residues. Looked up from germline, CDR1 is SGHRS and CDR2 is YFSETQ. The CDR3 is CASSLGRGTDTQYF. In DNA form, the CDR3 reads TGCGCCAGCAGCTTGGGCAGGGGAACAGATACGCAGTATTTT.

This clone has a handful of counts. This chain connects TRBV5-1 to TRBJ2-1; unclear D gene. V lost 4 bases and J lost 1, with 15 bases in between. Germline V gene data show CDR1 as SGHRS and CDR2 as YFSETQ. The CDR3 totals 16 residues. CDR3 in DNA: TGCGCCAGCAGCCCGGAACGGGTTGGTTCCTACAATGAGCAGTTCTTC. Amino acid sequence: CASSPERVGSYNEQFF.

The V gene is TRBV10-1, the J gene TRBJ2-7, with a possible D match to TRBD2 (7 bases). Trimming took off 2 bases at V and 5 bases at J, with 16 bases between the two ends. Germline V gives CDR1 WNHNN, CDR2 SYGVQD (reference sequence). The length of the CDR3 is 15 residues. The chain's CDR3 is CASSESRGAGDEQYF. The CDR3 nucleotides read TGCGCCAGCAGTGAGAGTCGGGGGGCCGGGGACGAGCAGTACTTC.

This clone was recorded a few times. The CDR3 DNA sequence: TGTGCCAGCAGCGTACACGGGTCCTCCTACGAGCAGTACTTC. Residues: CASSVHGSSYEQYF. The J gene is TRBJ2-7, the V gene TRBV9, with D unclear. Germline CDR1 reads SGDLS; CDR2 reads YYNGEE. The CDR3 has 14 residues. V was pared by 1 base and J by 0 bases, with 8 bases between.

In its sample, this clone was seen a few times. The chain is built from TRBV9 and TRBJ2-2; D is unresolved. The CDR3 is made up of 15 amino acids. Germline V gene lookup returns CDR1 SGDLS and CDR2 YYNGEE. V gave up 4 bases and J gave up 1 base, with 11 bases separating them. CDR3 nucleotide sequence: TGTGCCAGCAGCCCTGTCTACCTGAACACCGGGGAGCTGTTTTTT. Translated, it gives CASSPVYLNTGELFF.

The chain has TRBV5-1 and TRBJ1-1; 11 bases map to TRBD1. Germline V lookup: CDR1 SGHRS, CDR2 YFSETQ. This CDR3 comprises 15 residues. Unmatched junction bases numbered 3, after V lost 0 bases and J lost 5 bases. The CDR3 loop is CASSLGGQGGTEAFF. The CDR3 coding sequence is TGCGCCAGCAGCTTGGGGGGACAGGGGGGGACTGAAGCTTTCTTT. Supplemented by reference TRBV5-1 and TRBJ1-1, the full variable domain reads KAGVTQTPRYLIKTRGQQVTLSCSPISGHRSVSWYQQTPGQGLQFLFEYFSETQRNKGNFPGRFSGRQFSNSRSEMNVSTLELGDSALYLCASSLGGQGGTEAFFGQGTRLTVV.

In its sample, this clone was seen a few times. This chain connects TRBV6-6 to TRBJ2-7; 9 nucleotides align to TRBD1. Looked up from germline, CDR1 is MNHNY and CDR2 is SVGAGI (reference sequence). After removal of 6 bases from V and 5 bases from J, the junction contained 5 bases not matched to a gene. CDR3 size: 13 residues. CDR3 DNA: TGTGCCAGCAGCTCCGGGACAGGGAACGAGCAGTACTTC. The encoded protein is CASSSGTGNEQYF.